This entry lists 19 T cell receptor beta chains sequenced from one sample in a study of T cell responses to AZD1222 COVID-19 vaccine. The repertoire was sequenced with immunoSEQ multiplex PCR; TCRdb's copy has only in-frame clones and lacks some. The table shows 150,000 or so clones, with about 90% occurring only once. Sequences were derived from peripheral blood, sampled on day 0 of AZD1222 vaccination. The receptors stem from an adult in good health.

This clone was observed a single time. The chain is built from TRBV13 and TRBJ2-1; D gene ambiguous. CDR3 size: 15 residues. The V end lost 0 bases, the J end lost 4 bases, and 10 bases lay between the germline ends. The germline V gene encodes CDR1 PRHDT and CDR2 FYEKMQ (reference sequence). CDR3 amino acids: CASSLGGSQYNEQFF. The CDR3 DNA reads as TGTGCCAGCAGCTTAGGGGGCAGCCAATACAATGAGCAGTTCTTC.

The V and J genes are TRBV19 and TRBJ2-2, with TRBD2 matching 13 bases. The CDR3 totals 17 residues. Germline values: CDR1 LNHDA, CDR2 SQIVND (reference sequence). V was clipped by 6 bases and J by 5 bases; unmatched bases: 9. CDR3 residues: CASRSGTSGTGTGELFF. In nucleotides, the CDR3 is TGTGCCAGTAGGTCGGGGACTAGCGGGACAGGTACCGGGGAGCTGTTTTTT.

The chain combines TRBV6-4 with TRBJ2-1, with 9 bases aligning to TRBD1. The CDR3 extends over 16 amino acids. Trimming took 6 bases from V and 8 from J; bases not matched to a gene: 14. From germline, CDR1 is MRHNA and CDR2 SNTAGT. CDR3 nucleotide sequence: TGTGCCAGCAGCCTCCCTGGGACAGGGATAGGGGATGAGCAGTTCTTC. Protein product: CASSLPGTGIGDEQFF.

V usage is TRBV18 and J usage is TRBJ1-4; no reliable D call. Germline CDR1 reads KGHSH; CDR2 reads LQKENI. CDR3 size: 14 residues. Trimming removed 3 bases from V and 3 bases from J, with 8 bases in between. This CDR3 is CASSPGPANEKLFF. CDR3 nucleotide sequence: TGTGCCAGCTCACCTGGGCCGGCTAATGAAAAACTGTTTTTT.

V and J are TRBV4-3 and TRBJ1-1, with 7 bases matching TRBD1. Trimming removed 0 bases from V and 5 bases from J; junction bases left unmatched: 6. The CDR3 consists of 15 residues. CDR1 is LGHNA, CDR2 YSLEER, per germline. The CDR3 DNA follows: TGCGCCAGCAGCCAAGAAATAGGGGGCTGGACTGAAGCTTTCTTT. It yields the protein CASSQEIGGWTEAFF.

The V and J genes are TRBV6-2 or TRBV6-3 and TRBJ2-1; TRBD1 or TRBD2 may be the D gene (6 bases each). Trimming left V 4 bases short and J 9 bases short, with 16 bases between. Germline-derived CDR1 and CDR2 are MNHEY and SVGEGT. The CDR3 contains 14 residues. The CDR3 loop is CASSLWGAYGEQFF. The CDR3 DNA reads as TGTGCCAGCAGTTTGTGGGGGGCTTACGGTGAGCAGTTCTTC.

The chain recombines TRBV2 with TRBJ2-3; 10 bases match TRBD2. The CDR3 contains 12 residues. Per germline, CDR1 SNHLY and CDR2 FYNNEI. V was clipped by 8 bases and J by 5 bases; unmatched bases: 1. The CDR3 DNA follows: TGTGCCAGCCGACTAGCGGGAGATACGCAGTATTTT. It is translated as CASRLAGDTQYF.

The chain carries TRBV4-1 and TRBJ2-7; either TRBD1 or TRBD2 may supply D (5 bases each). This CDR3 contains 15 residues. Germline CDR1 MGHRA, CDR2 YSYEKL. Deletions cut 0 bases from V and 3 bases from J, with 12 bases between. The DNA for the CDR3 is TGCGCCAGCAGCCAAGAACCGGGACGTTACTACGAGCAGTACTTC. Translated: CASSQEPGRYYEQYF.

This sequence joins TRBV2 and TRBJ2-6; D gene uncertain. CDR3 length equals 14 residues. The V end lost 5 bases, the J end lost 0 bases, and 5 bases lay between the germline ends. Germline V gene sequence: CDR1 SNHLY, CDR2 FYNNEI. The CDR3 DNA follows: TGTGCCAGCAGTCAATTCTCTGGGGCCAACGTCCTGACTTTC. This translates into CASSQFSGANVLTF.

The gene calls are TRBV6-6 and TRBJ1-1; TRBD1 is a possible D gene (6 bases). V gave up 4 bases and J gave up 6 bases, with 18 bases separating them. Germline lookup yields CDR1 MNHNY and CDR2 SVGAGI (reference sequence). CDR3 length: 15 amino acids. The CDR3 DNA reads TGTGCCAGCAGTTCTGAGCTGGGGGCGGGCGCTGAAGCTTTCTTT. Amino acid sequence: CASSSELGAGAEAFF.

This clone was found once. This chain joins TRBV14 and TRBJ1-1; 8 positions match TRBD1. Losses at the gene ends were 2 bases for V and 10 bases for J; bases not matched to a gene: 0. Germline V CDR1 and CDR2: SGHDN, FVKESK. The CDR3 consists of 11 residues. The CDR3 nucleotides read TGTGCCAGCAGCCAAACAGGGGGAGCTTTCTTT. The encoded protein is CASSQTGGAFF.

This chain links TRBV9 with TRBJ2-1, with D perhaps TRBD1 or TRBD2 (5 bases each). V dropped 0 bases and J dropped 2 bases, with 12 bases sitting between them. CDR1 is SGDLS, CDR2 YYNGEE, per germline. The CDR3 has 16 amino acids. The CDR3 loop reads CASSVDLRDPYNEQFF. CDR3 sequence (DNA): TGTGCCAGCAGCGTAGATCTCAGGGACCCCTACAATGAGCAGTTCTTC.

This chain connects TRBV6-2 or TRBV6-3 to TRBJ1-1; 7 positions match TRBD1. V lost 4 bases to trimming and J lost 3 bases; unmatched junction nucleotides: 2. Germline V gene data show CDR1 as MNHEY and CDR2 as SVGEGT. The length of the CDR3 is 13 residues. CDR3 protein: CASSFDRDTEAFF. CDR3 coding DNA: TGTGCCAGCAGTTTCGACAGGGACACTGAAGCTTTCTTT.

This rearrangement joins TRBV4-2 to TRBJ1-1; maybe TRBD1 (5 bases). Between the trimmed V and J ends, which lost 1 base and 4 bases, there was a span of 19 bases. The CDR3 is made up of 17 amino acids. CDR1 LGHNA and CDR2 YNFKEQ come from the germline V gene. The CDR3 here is CASSQVGGPGLGTEAFF. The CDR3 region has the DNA TGTGCCAGCAGCCAAGTGGGGGGTCCCGGGTTAGGCACTGAAGCTTTCTTT.

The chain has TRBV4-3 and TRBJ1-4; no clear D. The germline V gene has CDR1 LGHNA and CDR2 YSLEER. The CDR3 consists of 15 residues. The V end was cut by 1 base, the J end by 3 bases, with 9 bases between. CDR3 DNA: TGCGCCAGCAGCCAAGCGGAGGGTCCTAATGAAAAACTGTTTTTT. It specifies CASSQAEGPNEKLFF.

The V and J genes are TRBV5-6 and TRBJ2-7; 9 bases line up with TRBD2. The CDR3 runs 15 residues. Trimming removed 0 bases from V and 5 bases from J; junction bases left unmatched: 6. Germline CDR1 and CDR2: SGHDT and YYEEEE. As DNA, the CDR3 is TGTGCCAGCAGCTTGGTTACGGGACTAGCAAACGAGCAGTACTTC. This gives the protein CASSLVTGLANEQYF.

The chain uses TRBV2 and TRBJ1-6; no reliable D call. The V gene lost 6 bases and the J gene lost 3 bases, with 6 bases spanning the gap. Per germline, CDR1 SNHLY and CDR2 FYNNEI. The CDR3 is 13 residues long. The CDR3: CASRDFYNSPLHF. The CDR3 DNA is TGTGCCAGCAGGGACTTCTATAATTCACCCCTCCACTTT.

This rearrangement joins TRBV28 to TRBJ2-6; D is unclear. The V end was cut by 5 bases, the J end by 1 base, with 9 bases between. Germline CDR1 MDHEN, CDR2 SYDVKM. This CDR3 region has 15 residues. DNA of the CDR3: TGTGCCAGCAGTATCCCGACATCTGGGGCCAACGTCCTGACTTTC. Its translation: CASSIPTSGANVLTF.

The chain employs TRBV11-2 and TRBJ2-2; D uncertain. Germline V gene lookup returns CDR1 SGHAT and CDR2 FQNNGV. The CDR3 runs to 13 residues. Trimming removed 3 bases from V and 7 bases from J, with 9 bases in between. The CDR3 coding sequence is TGTGCCAGCAGCTTTCAACGTGGCGGGGAGCTGTTTTTT. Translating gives CASSFQRGGELFF. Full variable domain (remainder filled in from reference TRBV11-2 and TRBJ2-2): EAGVAQSPRYKIIEKRQSVAFWCNPISGHATLYWYQQILGQGPKLLIQFQNNGVVDDSQLPKDRFSAERLKGVDSTLKIQPAKLEDSAVYLCASSFQRGGELFFGEGSRLTVL.